These 5 T cell receptor beta chains came from one sample sequenced in a study of post-analysis software for immune sequencing data. Whole-study results and caveats: Among a handful of TRBV segments more frequent in patients than controls were TRBV5-6, TRBV5-1 and TRBV20-1.

The TCR beta cDNA libraries contained unique molecular identifiers. TCRdb passed the PCR reads through MiXCR, listing each CDR3 protein once. The repertoire holds about 800,000 distinct CDR3 sequences, with 25% to 30% as singletons. No antigen has been assigned to these receptors. The sample was blood. These TCRs come from a girl aged 5-17 years with multiple sclerosis.

V is TRBV7-4 and J is TRBJ2-5; D call uncertain. The J call may not be correct, given that the DNA end is closer to TRBJ2-7. The CDR3 sequence is 14 residues long. The germline CDR1 and CDR2 sequences are SGHVT and SQSDAQ. As DNA, the CDR3 is TGTGCCAGCAGCTTCGGTCCCGGGCAGTGCGAGCAGTACTTC. Translation: CASSFGPGQCEQYF.

The rearrangement uses TRBV6-6 and TRBJ2-7; a possible D gene is TRBD1 (6 bases). The V and J ends lost 6 bases and 2 bases respectively, with 17 bases between them. The CDR3 length is 15 residues. Germline CDR1 reads MNHNY; CDR2 reads SVGAGI (reference sequence). The CDR3 nucleotides read TGTGCCAGCAGGCCCTTATCCGGACAGACCTACGAGCAGTACTTC. Translation gives CASRPLSGQTYEQYF.

A word on this clonotype: Sequence at one end of the junction differs from germline and may be a read error. The chain combines TRBV20-1 with TRBJ2-7, with 7 bases lining up with TRBD1. This CDR3 region has 17 residues. CDR1 and CDR2 from the germline V gene are DFQATT and SNEGSKA (reference sequence). In DNA form, the CDR3 reads TGCAGTGCTAGAGAAAGACCCCGACAGGGATCTAACTACGTGCAGTACTTC. Encoded protein: CSARERPRQGSNYVQYF.

The chain couples TRBV15 to TRBJ1-1; TRBD1 agrees at 10 bases. The CDR3 length is 15 residues. The V gene end was trimmed by 3 bases and the J gene end by 1 base; junction bases not matched to a gene: 2. Germline values: CDR1 LNHNV, CDR2 YYDKDF (reference sequence). For the CDR3, the DNA is TGTGCCACCAGCAGGGACAGGGGGGAGAACACTGAAGCTTTCTTT. Residues: CATSRDRGENTEAFF.

The table lists this clonotype with many counts. Written as DNA, the CDR3 is TGTGCCAGCAGCTTAGCGGGGTCAGATACGCAGTATTTT. Its protein is CASSLAGSDTQYF. V usage is TRBV7-2 and J usage is TRBJ2-3, with D uncertain. Germline V gene lookup returns CDR1 SGHTA and CDR2 FQGNSA. The CDR3 extends over 13 amino acids. V lost 0 bases to trimming and J lost 4 bases, with 5 bases between them. Full variable domain (outside the CDR3, taken from reference TRBV7-2 and TRBJ2-3): GAGVSQSPSNKVTEKGKDVELRCDPISGHTALYWYRQSLGQGLEFLIYFQGNSAPDKSGLPSDRFSAERTGGSVSTLTIQRTQQEDSAVYLCASSLAGSDTQYFGPGTRLTVL.